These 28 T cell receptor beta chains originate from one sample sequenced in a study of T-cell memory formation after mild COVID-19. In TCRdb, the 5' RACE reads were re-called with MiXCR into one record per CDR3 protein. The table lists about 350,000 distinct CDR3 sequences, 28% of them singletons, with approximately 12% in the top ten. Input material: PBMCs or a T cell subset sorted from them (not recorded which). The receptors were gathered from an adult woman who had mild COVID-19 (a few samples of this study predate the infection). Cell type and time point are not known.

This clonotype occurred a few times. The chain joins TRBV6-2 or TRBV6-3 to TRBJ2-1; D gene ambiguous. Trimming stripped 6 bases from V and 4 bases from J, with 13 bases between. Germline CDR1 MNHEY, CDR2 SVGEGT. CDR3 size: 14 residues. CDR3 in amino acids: CASSPTNRYNEQFF. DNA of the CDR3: TGTGCCAGCAGCCCCACAAACCGGTACAATGAGCAGTTCTTC.

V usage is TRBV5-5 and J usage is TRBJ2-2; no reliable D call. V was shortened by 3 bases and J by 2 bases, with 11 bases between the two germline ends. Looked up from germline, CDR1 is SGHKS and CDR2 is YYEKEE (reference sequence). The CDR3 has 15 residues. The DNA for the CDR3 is TGTGCCAGCAGCTCGAGGCGCCCCAACACCGGGGAGCTGTTTTTT. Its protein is CASSSRRPNTGELFF.

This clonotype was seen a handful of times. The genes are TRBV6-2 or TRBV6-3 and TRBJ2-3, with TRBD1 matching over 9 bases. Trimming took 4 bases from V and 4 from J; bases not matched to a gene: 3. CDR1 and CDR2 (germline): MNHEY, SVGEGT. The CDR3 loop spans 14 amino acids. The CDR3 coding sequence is TGTGCCAGCAGTTCCGGGACAGGGTCAGATACGCAGTATTTT. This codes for CASSSGTGSDTQYF.

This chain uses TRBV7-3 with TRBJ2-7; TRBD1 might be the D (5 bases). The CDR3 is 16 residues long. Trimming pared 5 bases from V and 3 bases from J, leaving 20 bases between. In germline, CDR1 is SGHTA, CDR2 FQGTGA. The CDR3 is CASSPEPATGFYEQYF. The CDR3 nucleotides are TGTGCCAGCAGCCCAGAACCCGCTACAGGTTTCTACGAGCAGTACTTC.

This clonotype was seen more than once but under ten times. The CDR3 reads CASSSGDPRTNYGYTF. CDR3 DNA sequence: TGCGCCAGCAGCTCGGGGGACCCACGAACTAACTATGGCTACACCTTC. V is TRBV5-1 and J is TRBJ1-2; perhaps TRBD1 as D (5 bases). Trimming pared 3 bases from V and 0 bases from J, leaving 15 bases between. The CDR3 consists of 16 residues. Germline CDR1 and CDR2: SGHRS and YFSETQ.

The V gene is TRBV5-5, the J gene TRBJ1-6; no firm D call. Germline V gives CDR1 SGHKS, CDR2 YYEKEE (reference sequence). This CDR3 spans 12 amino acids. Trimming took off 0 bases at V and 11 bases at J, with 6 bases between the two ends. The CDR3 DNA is TGTGCCAGCAGCTTGGCTGGGGCACCCCTCCACTTT. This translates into CASSLAGAPLHF.

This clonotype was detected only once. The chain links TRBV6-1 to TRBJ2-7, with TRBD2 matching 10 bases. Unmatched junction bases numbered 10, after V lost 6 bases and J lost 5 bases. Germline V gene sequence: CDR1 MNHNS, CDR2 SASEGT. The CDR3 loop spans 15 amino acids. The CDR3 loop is CASSSLAGASHEQYF. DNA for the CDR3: TGTGCCAGCAGCAGCCTAGCGGGGGCTTCCCACGAGCAGTACTTC.

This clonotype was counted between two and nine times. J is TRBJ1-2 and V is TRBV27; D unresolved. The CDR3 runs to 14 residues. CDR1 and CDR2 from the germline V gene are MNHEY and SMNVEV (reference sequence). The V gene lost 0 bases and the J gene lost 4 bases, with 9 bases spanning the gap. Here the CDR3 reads CASSLSAGGYGYTF. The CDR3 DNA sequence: TGTGCCAGCAGTTTATCCGCGGGCGGCTATGGCTACACCTTC.

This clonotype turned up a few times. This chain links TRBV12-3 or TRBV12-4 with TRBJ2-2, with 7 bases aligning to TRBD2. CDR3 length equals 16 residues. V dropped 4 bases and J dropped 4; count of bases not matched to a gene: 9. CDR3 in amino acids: CASSSGLGISTGELFF. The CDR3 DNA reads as TGTGCCAGCAGTTCCGGACTAGGTATAAGCACCGGGGAGCTGTTTTTT.

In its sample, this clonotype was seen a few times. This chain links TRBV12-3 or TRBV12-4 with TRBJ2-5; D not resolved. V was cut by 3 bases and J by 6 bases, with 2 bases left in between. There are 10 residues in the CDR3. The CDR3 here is CASSLKTQYF. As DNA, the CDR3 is TGTGCCAGCAGTTTGAAGACCCAGTACTTC.

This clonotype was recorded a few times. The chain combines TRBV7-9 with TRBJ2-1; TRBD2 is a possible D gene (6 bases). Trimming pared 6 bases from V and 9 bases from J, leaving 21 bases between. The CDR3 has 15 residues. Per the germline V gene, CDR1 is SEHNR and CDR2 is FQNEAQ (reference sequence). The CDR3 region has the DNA TGTGCCAGCAGAAGAAGAGCGGGCGAGTCCAGTGAGCAGTTCTTC. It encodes CASRRRAGESSEQFF.

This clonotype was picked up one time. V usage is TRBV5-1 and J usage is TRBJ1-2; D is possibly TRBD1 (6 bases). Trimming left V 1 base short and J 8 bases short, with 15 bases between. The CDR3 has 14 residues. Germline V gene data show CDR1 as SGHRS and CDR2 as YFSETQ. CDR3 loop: CASSLWGGGDGYTF. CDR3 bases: TGCGCCAGCAGCTTGTGGGGGGGCGGTGACGGCTACACCTTC.

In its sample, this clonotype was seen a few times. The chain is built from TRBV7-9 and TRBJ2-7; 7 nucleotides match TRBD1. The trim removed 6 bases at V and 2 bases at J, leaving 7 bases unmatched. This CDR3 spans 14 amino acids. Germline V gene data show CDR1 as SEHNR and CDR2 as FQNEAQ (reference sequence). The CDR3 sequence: CASRPTGSAYEQYF. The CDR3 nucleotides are TGTGCCAGCAGGCCGACAGGGAGCGCCTACGAGCAGTACTTC. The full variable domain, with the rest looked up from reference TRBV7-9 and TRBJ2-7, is DTGVSQNPRHKITKRGQNVTFRCDPISEHNRLYWYRQTLGQGPEFLTYFQNEAQLEKSRLLSDRFSAERPKGSFSTLEIQRTEQGDSAMYLCASRPTGSAYEQYFGPGTRLTVT.

For the CDR3, the DNA is TGCAGTGCTAGTTGGGTCCCGACAGGTGGCAATGAGCAGTTCTTC. Protein product: CSASWVPTGGNEQFF. The V call is TRBV20-1, the J call TRBJ2-1; perhaps TRBD1 as D (6 bases). V lost 3 bases and J lost 6, with 18 bases in between. The CDR3 length is 15 residues. Germline V gene data show CDR1 as DFQATT and CDR2 as SNEGSKA (reference sequence).

The chain's CDR3 is CASRDQVTEAFF. DNA of the CDR3: TGTGCCAGCAGGGACCAGGTCACTGAAGCTTTCTTT. The chain joins TRBV12-3 or TRBV12-4 to TRBJ1-1; D is uncertain. With 6 bases removed from V and 4 bases from J, the gap between germline ends came to 9 bases. This CDR3 spans 12 amino acids.

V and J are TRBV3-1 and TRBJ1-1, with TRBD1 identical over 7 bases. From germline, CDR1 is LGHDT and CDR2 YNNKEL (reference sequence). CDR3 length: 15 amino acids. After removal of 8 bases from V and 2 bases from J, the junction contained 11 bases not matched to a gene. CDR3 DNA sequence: TGTGCCAGCTTAGAGACAGGGCAACGTAACACTGAAGCTTTCTTT. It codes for CASLETGQRNTEAFF.

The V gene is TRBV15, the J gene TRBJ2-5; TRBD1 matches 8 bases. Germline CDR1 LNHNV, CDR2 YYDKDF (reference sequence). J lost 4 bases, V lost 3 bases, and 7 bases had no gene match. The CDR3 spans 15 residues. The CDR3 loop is CATSRDRAMAETQYF. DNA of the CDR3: TGTGCCACCAGCAGGGACAGGGCGATGGCAGAGACCCAGTACTTC.

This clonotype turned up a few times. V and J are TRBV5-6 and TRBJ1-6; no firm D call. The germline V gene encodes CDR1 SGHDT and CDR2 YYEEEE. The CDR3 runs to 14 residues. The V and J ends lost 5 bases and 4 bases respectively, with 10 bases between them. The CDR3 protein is CASSPAQYNSPLHF. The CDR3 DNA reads TGTGCCAGCAGTCCCGCGCAGTATAATTCACCCCTCCACTTT.

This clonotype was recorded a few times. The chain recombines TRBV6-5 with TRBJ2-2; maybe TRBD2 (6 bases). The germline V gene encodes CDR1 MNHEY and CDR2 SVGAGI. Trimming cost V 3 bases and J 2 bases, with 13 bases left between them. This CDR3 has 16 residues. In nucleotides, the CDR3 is TGTGCCAGCAGTTATAGGAGGGTCGGAAACACCGGGGAGCTGTTTTTT. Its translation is CASSYRRVGNTGELFF.

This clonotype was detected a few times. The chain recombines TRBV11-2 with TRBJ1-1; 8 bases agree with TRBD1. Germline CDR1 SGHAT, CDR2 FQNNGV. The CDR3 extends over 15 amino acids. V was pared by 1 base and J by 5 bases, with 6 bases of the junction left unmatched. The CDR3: CASSLGKQGVTEAFF. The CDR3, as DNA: TGTGCCAGCAGCTTAGGGAAACAGGGGGTGACTGAAGCTTTCTTT.

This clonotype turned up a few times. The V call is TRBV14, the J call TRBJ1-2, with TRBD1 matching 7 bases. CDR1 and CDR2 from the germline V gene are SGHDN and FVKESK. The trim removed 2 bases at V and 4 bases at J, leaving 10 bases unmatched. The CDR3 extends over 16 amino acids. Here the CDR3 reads CASSQRGRTFPYGYTF. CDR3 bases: TGTGCCAGCAGCCAAAGGGGGCGCACCTTTCCCTATGGCTACACCTTC.

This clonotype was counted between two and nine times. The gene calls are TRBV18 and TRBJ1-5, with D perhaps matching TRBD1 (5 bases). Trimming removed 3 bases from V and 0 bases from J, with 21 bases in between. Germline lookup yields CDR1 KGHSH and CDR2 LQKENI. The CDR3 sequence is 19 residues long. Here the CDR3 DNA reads TGTGCCAGCTCACCGGGTCTCGGGGCGAATCTGTTTAGCAATCAGCCCCAGCATTTT. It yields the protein CASSPGLGANLFSNQPQHF.

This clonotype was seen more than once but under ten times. CDR3 DNA sequence: TGTGCCAGCAGTTACTCGTGGGGGGACAGGGGAGCCTACGAGCAGTACTTC. It specifies CASSYSWGDRGAYEQYF. The chain recombines TRBV6-5 with TRBJ2-7; 10 bases map to TRBD1. The CDR3 covers 17 residues. Germline CDR1 and CDR2: MNHEY and SVGAGI. V gave up 0 bases and J gave up 2 bases; unmatched junction bases: 7.

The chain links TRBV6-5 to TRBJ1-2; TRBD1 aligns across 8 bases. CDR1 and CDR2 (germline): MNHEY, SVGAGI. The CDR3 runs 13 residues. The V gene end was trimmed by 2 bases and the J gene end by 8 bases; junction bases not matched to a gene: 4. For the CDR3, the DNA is TGTGCCAGCAGTTACAGGACAGGGTTGGGCTACACCTTC. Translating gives CASSYRTGLGYTF.

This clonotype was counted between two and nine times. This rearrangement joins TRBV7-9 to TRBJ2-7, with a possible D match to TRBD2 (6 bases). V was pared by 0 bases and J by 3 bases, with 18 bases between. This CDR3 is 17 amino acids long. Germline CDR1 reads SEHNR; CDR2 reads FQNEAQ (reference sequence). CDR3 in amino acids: CASSLARGSGLNYEQYF. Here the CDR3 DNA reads TGTGCCAGCAGCTTAGCGCGGGGTAGCGGACTTAACTACGAGCAGTACTTC.

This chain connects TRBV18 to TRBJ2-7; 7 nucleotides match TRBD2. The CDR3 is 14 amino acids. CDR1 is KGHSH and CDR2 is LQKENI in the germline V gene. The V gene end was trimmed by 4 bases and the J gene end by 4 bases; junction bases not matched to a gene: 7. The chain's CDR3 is CASSRTGGSYEQYF. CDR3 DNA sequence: TGTGCCAGCTCACGAACAGGCGGGAGTTACGAGCAGTACTTC.

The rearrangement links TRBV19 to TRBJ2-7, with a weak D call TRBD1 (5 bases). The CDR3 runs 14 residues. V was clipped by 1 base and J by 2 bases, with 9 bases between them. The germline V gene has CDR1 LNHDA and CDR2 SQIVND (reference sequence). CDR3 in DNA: TGTGCCAGTAGTATAGGAGACAGAACCTACGAGCAGTACTTC. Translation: CASSIGDRTYEQYF.

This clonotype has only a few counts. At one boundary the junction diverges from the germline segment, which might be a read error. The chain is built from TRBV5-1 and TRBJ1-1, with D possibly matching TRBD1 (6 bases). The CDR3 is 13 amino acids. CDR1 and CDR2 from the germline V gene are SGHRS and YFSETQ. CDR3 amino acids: CASSLNRDTEAFF. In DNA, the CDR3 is TGTGCCAGCAGCTTAAACAGGGACACTGAAGCTTTCTTT.